The 21 T cell receptor beta chains presented below share a single source sample, sequenced in a study of cytomegalovirus exposure and HLA in healthy donors. The PCR had 60 Vbeta and 13 Jbeta primers. TCRdb's table, derived via immunoSEQ multiplex PCR, lists solely in-frame clones and lacks some. The sample includes approximately 150,000 clones, 78% of them seen just once. The sample taken for sequencing was PBMCs. The receptors here all came from a woman aged 40 to 50 in good health and CMV-seropositive.

The chain couples TRBV5-6 to TRBJ2-2, with D uncertain. CDR1 SGHDT and CDR2 YYEEEE come from the germline V gene. The germline V and J ends were trimmed by 2 bases and 1 base, with 12 bases remaining between them. The CDR3 covers 16 residues. CDR3 nucleotide sequence: TGTGCCAGCAGCTTACCTGGCGGAGAGAACACCGGGGAGCTGTTTTTT. Amino acids: CASSLPGGENTGELFF.

This chain links TRBV9 with TRBJ2-7, with TRBD1 matching 7 bases. The CDR3 is 14 residues long. Germline loops: CDR1 SGDLS, CDR2 YYNGEE. The trim removed 4 bases at V and 7 bases at J, leaving 11 bases unmatched. CDR3 in DNA: TGTGCCAGCAGCCCCGCGGACAGGCGATGGGAGCAGTACTTC. Residues: CASSPADRRWEQYF.

This clone was counted a few times. The chain is built from TRBV6-6 and TRBJ1-1, with D possibly TRBD1 on 5 matching bases. V shed 6 bases and J shed 6 bases, with 14 bases lying between them. Germline loops: CDR1 MNHNY, CDR2 SVGAGI (reference sequence). This CDR3 spans 13 amino acids. The CDR3 region is CASSYFREAEAFF. CDR3 bases: TGTGCCAGCAGCTATTTCAGGGAGGCTGAAGCTTTCTTT.

This chain connects TRBV18 to TRBJ1-4; TRBD1 matches at 10 bases. V gave up 2 bases and J gave up 7 bases; unmatched junction bases: 10. This CDR3 comprises 17 residues. CDR1 is KGHSH, CDR2 LQKENI, per germline. The CDR3 reads CASSPVVPTGGSEKLFF. The DNA for the CDR3 is TGTGCCAGCTCACCAGTCGTCCCGACAGGGGGCAGTGAAAAACTGTTTTTT.

This clone has just a few counts. The chain recombines TRBV6-1 with TRBJ2-3; possibly TRBD2 for D (6 bases). CDR3 length: 15 amino acids. Germline values: CDR1 MNHNS, CDR2 SASEGT. V lost 7 bases to trimming and J lost 0 bases, with 14 bases between them. CDR3 sequence: CASKDYGSSTDTQYF. CDR3 DNA: TGTGCCAGCAAGGACTACGGATCTAGCACAGATACGCAGTATTTT.

This clone was observed a single time. The chain carries TRBV7-9 and TRBJ2-3, with a possible D match to TRBD2 (6 bases). The CDR3 has 16 amino acids. The V end lost 1 base, the J end lost 7 bases, and 18 bases lay between the germline ends. In germline, CDR1 is SEHNR, CDR2 FQNEAQ (reference sequence). DNA of the CDR3: TGTGCCAGCAGCTTAGAGTGGCGGGACGTTCTTAATACGCAGTATTTT. Its translation: CASSLEWRDVLNTQYF.

The chain links TRBV28 to TRBJ1-3; weak D call: TRBD1 (5 bases). This CDR3 is 15 amino acids long. Germline-derived CDR1 and CDR2 are MDHEN and SYDVKM. V lost 5 bases to trimming and J lost 2 bases, with 13 bases between them. The CDR3 nucleotides are TGTGCCAGCAGTCCCCCGGGGGAGGCTGGAAACACCATATATTTT. As protein: CASSPPGEAGNTIYF.

CDR3 in amino acids: CASTHRRGSQETQYF. DNA of the CDR3: TGTGCCAGCACCCATAGGCGGGGCAGCCAAGAGACCCAGTACTTC. The chain has TRBV6-1 and TRBJ2-5, with a weak D call TRBD2 (6 bases). Per the germline V gene, CDR1 is MNHNS and CDR2 is SASEGT. V was pared by 7 bases and J by 1 base, with 16 bases between. The CDR3 spans 15 residues.

The chain carries TRBV13 and TRBJ2-7; no reliable D call. Looked up from germline, CDR1 is PRHDT and CDR2 is FYEKMQ (reference sequence). The CDR3 extends over 11 amino acids. V lost 5 bases, J lost 3 bases, and 5 bases lay in between. As DNA, the CDR3 is TGTGCCAGCAGCCTTAACTACGAGCAGTACTTC. It codes for CASSLNYEQYF.

Details on this clone: Other DNA sequences in the sample encode the same CDR3. The chain is built from TRBV5-1 and TRBJ2-2; 8 nucleotides align to TRBD1. Germline CDR1 reads SGHRS; CDR2 reads YFSETQ. CDR3 size: 14 residues. J gave up 3 bases and V 5 bases, and 3 bases lay outside the gene matches. The CDR3 here is CASSLQGDTGELFF. CDR3 sequence (DNA): TGCGCCAGCAGTCTACAGGGGGACACCGGGGAGCTGTTTTTT.

This clone occurred once. This chain uses TRBV5-1 with TRBJ2-3; 7 positions agree with TRBD2. The CDR3 loop spans 15 amino acids. Unmatched junction bases numbered 7, after V lost 4 bases and J lost 2 bases. Germline lookup yields CDR1 SGHRS and CDR2 YFSETQ. CDR3 in DNA: TGCGCCAGCAGCACCCTAGCGGCTCACACAGATACGCAGTATTTT. Residues: CASSTLAAHTDTQYF. Together with reference TRBV5-1 and TRBJ2-3, the CDR3 gives the full variable domain: KAGVTQTPRYLIKTRGQQVTLSCSPISGHRSVSWYQQTPGQGLQFLFEYFSETQRNKGNFPGRFSGRQFSNSRSEMNVSTLELGDSALYLCASSTLAAHTDTQYFGPGTRLTVL.

This chain joins TRBV28 and TRBJ2-7; 9 positions agree with TRBD1. CDR3 length: 14 residues. Trimming took 8 bases from V and 2 from J; bases not matched to a gene: 7. The germline V gene encodes CDR1 MDHEN and CDR2 SYDVKM. The CDR3 is CASGPGQGTYEQYF. Here the CDR3 DNA reads TGTGCCAGCGGCCCGGGACAGGGAACCTACGAGCAGTACTTC.

The rearrangement joins TRBV28 to TRBJ1-5; 9 bases agree with TRBD1. The junction had 13 bases not matched to a gene; V was cut back by 3 bases and J by 7 bases. Germline V gene data show CDR1 as MDHEN and CDR2 as SYDVKM. The CDR3 has 17 residues. Written as DNA, the CDR3 is TGTGCCAGCAGTTTTAGGGGGACAGGGTGGGTTAGACAGCCCCAGCATTTT. Its protein is CASSFRGTGWVRQPQHF.

The table lists this clone with a count of one. V usage is TRBV14 and J usage is TRBJ2-7; tentative D call: TRBD1 (6 bases). V was pared by 0 bases and J by 3 bases, with 12 bases between. Germline V gene data show CDR1 as SGHDN and CDR2 as FVKESK. The CDR3 extends over 15 amino acids. CDR3 residues: CASSQDVRGGYEQYF. For the CDR3, the DNA is TGTGCCAGCAGCCAAGATGTAAGAGGGGGCTACGAGCAGTACTTC.

This chain joins TRBV7-2 and TRBJ1-2, with D possibly being TRBD1 (6 bases). The length of the CDR3 is 15 residues. Deletions cut 5 bases from V and 4 bases from J, with 17 bases between. Germline loops: CDR1 SGHTA, CDR2 FQGNSA. The CDR3, as DNA: TGTGCCAGCAGCCTAACAGGGCCCCTAACCTATGGCTACACCTTC. This sequence encodes CASSLTGPLTYGYTF.

The genes are TRBV10-3 and TRBJ2-1; TRBD2 matches at 13 bases. CDR1 is ENHRY and CDR2 is SYGVKD in the germline V gene. Trimming took 6 bases from V and 7 from J; bases not matched to a gene: 6. The CDR3 totals 15 residues. CDR3 sequence: CAISGLAGVSNEQFF. In DNA, the CDR3 is TGTGCCATCAGCGGACTAGCGGGAGTTTCAAATGAGCAGTTCTTC.

The genes are TRBV20-1 and TRBJ2-5, with TRBD2 identical over 8 bases. This CDR3 spans 11 amino acids. V shed 3 bases and J 11 bases; nucleotides not matched to a gene: 5. CDR1 DFQATT and CDR2 SNEGSKA come from the germline V gene (reference sequence). CDR3 bases: TGCAGTGCTAGGACTAGCGTTGGGCAGTACTTC. Translated: CSARTSVGQYF.

The V gene is TRBV7-8, the J gene TRBJ2-1, with 9 bases lining up with TRBD2. The CDR3 runs to 15 residues. Germline V CDR1 and CDR2: SGHVS, FQNEAQ. V shed 5 bases, J shed 4 bases, and the junction held 6 bases outside the gene matches. CDR3 in amino acids: CASSPGTSLYNEQFF. CDR3 DNA sequence: TGTGCCAGCAGCCCCGGGACTAGCTTATACAATGAGCAGTTCTTC. Full variable domain (outside the CDR3, taken from reference TRBV7-8 and TRBJ2-1): GAGVSQSPRYKVAKRGQDVALRCDPISGHVSLFWYQQALGQGPEFLTYFQNEAQLDKSGLPSDRFFAERPEGSVSTLKIQRTQQEDSAVYLCASSPGTSLYNEQFFGPGTRLTVL.

The chain carries TRBV5-1 and TRBJ2-2; possibly TRBD1 for D (6 bases). The V gene's germline CDR1 is SGHRS and CDR2 YFSETQ. V was clipped by 4 bases and J by 2 bases, with 15 bases between them. This CDR3 has 16 residues. The CDR3 reads CASSPPGQRNTGELFF. The CDR3 coding sequence is TGCGCCAGCAGCCCGCCGGGACAACGAAACACCGGGGAGCTGTTTTTT.

The chain combines TRBV19 with TRBJ2-7, with D maybe TRBD1 (6 bases). Per germline, CDR1 LNHDA and CDR2 SQIVND (reference sequence). The CDR3 extends over 14 amino acids. The V gene lost 8 bases and the J gene lost 2 bases, with 16 bases spanning the gap. CDR3 nucleotide sequence: TGTGCCAGTGCCTGGGGAAAGGGGGCCTACGAGCAGTACTTC. It translates to CASAWGKGAYEQYF. Using reference TRBV19 and TRBJ2-7 for the parts outside the CDR3, the full variable domain is DGGITQSPKYLFRKEGQNVTLSCEQNLNHDAMYWYRQDPGQGLRLIYYSQIVNDFQKGDIAEGYSVSREKKESFPLTVTSAQKNPTAFYLCASAWGKGAYEQYFGPGTRLTVT.

The chain employs TRBV5-4 and TRBJ2-1, with 10 bases lining up with TRBD2. Trimming removed 4 bases from V and 4 bases from J; junction bases left unmatched: 5. Germline assignment: CDR1 SGHNT and CDR2 YYREEE (reference sequence). The CDR3 runs to 15 residues. The CDR3 DNA reads as TGTGCCAGCAGCGAAAGCGGGAGGGGGTACAATGAGCAGTTCTTC. Its protein product is CASSESGRGYNEQFF.